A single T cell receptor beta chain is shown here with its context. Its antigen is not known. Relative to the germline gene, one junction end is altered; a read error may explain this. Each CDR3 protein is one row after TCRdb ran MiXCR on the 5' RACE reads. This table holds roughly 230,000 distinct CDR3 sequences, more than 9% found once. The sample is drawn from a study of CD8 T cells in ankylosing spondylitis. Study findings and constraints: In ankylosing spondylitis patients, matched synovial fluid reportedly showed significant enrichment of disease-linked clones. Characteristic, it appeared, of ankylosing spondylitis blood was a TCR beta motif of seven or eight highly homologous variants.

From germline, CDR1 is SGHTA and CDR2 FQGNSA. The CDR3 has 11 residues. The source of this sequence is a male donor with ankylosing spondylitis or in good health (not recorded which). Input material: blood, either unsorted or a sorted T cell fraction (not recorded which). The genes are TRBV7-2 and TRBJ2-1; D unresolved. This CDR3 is CASSPYNGQFF. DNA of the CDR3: TGTGCCAGCAGCCCCTACAATGGGCAGTTCTTC.